The T cell receptor (beta chain) under discussion was sequenced for a study of T cell responses to AZD1222 COVID-19 vaccine. Study-level points and caveats: Dominant CD4 TCR responses targeted spike regions 160-218 and 743-854. A rise in Spike-specific TCR breadth and depth followed two AZD1222 doses. White British ancestry dominated among donors, who included more females, and clonal diversity was possibly underestimated.

This CDR3 spans 14 amino acids. V dropped 0 bases and J dropped 4 bases, with 7 bases sitting between them. Second doses were pooled across both intervals (about 4 or about 12 weeks). TCRdb's copy holds only in-frame clones and misses some; the assay was immunoSEQ multiplex PCR. The data hold 100,000 to 150,000 clones, with about 85% observed a single time. On this clone: The antigen is not known.

Sequencing was performed on peripheral blood, taken 28 days after the second AZD1222 dose. The sequence was collected from an adult who received the AZD1222 COVID-19 vaccine. The gene calls are TRBV23-1 and TRBJ1-3; no reliable D call. TRBV23-1 is classed as an ORF, of uncertain function. The CDR3 sequence: CASSQSGLGNTIYF. The CDR3, as DNA: TGCGCCAGCAGTCAATCGGGCCTCGGAAACACCATATATTTT.